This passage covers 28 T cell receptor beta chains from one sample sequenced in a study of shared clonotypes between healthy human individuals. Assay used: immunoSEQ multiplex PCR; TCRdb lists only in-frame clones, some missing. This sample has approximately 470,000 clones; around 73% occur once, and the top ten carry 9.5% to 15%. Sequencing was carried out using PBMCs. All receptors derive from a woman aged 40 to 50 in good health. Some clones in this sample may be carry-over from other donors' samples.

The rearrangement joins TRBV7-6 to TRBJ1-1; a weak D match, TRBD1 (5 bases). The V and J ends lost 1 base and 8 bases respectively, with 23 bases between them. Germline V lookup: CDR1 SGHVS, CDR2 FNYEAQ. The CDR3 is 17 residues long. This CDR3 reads CASSLGVGLRVGREAFF. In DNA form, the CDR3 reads TGTGCCAGCAGCTTAGGTGTGGGACTCAGGGTAGGGCGGGAAGCTTTCTTT.

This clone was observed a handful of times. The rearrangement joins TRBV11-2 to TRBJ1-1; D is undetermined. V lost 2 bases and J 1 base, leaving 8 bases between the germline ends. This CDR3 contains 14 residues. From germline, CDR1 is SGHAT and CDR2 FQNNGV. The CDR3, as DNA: TGTGCCAGCAGCTTAAGGAACAGGAACACTGAAGCTTTCTTT. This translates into CASSLRNRNTEAFF. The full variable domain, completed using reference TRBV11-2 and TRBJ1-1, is EAGVAQSPRYKIIEKRQSVAFWCNPISGHATLYWYQQILGQGPKLLIQFQNNGVVDDSQLPKDRFSAERLKGVDSTLKIQPAKLEDSAVYLCASSLRNRNTEAFFGQGTRLTVV.

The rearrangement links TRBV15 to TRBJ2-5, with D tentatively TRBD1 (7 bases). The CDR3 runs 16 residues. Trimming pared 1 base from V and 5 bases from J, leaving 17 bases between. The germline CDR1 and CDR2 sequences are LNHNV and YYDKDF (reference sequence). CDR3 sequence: CATSRGRGRGAETQYF. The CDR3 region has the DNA TGTGCCACCAGCAGAGGGCGCGGCAGGGGGGCTGAGACCCAGTACTTC.

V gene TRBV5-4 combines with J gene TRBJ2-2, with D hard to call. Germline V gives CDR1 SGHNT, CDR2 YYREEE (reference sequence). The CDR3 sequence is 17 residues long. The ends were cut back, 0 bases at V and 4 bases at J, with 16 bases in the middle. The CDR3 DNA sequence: TGTGCCAGCAGCTTGGAGACTCACAGAGCCGGCACCGGGGAGCTGTTTTTT. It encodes CASSLETHRAGTGELFF.

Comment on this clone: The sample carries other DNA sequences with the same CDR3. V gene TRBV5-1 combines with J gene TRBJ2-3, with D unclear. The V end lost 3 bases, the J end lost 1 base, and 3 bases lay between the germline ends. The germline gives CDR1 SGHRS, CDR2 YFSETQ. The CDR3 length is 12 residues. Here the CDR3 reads CASSWGTDTQYF. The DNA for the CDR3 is TGCGCCAGCAGCTGGGGCACAGATACGCAGTATTTT.

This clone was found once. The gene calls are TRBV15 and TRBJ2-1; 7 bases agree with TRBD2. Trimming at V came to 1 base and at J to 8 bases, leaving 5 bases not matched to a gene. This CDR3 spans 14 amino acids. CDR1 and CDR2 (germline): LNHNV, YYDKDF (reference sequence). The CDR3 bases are TGTGCCACCAGCAGAGCGGCGGGAGTGTATGAGCAGTTCTTC. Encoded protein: CATSRAAGVYEQFF.

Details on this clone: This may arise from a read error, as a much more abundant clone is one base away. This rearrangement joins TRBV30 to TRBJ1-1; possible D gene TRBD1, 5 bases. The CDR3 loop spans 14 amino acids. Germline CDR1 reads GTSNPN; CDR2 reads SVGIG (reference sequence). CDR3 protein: CAWSQDGGSTEALF. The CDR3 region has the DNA TGTGCCTGGAGTCAGGACGGGGGGTCCACTGAAGCTTTGTTT.

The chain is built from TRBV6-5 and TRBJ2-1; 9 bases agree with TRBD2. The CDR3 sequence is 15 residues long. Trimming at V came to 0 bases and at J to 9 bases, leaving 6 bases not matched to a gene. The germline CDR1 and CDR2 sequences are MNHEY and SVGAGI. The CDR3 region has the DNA TGTGCCAGCAGTTACTCGGCTAGCGGGAAGGTTGAGCAGTTCTTC. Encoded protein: CASSYSASGKVEQFF.

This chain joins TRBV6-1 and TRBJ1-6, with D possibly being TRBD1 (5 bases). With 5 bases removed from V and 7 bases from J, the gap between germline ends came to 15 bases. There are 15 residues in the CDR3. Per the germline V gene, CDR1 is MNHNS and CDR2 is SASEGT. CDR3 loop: CASSRYGTENSPLHF. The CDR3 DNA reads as TGTGCCAGCAGTAGATACGGGACTGAGAATTCACCCCTCCACTTT.

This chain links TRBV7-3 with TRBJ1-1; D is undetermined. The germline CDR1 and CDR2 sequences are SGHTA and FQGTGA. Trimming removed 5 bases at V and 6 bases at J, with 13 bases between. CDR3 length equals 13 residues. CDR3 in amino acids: CASSPLERAEAFF. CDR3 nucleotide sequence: TGTGCCAGCAGCCCCCTTGAGAGGGCTGAAGCTTTCTTT.

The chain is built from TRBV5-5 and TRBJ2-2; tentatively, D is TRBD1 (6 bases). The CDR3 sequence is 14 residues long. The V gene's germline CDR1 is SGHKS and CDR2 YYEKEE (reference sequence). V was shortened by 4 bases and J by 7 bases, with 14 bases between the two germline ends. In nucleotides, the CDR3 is TGTGCCAGCAGCAGACAGGCTGAGGTCGGGGAGCTGTTTTTT. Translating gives CASSRQAEVGELFF.

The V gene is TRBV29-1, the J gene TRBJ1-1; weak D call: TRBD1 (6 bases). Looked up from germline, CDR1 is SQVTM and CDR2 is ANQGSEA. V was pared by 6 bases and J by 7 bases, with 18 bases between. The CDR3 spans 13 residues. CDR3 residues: CSVQGQRTVEAFF. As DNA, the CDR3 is TGCAGCGTACAGGGACAACGAACCGTTGAAGCTTTCTTT.

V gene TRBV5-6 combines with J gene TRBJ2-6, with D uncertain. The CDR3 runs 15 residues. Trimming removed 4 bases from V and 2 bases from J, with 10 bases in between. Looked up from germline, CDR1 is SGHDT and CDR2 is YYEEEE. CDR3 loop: CASSPGTTGANVLTF. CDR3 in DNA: TGTGCCAGCAGCCCGGGCACTACTGGGGCCAACGTCCTGACTTTC.

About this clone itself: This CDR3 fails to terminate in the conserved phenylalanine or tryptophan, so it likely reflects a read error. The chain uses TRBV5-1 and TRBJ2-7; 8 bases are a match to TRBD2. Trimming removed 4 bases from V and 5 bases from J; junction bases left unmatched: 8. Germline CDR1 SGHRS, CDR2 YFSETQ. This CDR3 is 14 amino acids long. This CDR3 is CASSGGLDLDEQYL. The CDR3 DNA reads TGCGCCAGCAGCGGGGGACTAGACTTGGACGAGCAGTACCTC.

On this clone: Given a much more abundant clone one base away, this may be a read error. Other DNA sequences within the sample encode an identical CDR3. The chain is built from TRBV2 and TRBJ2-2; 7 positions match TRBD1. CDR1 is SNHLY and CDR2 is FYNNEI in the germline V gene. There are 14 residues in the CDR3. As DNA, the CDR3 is TGTGCCAGCAGGTCGGGACAGAACACCGGGGAGCTGTTTTTC. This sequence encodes CASRSGQNTGELFF.

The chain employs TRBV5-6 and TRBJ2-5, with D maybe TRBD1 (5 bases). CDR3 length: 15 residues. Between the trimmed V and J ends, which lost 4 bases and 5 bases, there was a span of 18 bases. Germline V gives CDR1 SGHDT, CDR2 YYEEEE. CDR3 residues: CASSPGTGVGETQYF. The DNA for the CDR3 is TGTGCCAGCAGCCCCGGAACAGGCGTTGGGGAGACCCAGTACTTC.

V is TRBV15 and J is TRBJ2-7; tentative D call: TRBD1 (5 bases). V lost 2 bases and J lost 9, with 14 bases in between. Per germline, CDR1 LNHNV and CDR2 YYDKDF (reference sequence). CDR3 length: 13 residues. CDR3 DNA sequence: TGTGCCACCAGCAGATCCCAAGGGGTCGGGCAGTACTTC. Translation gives CATSRSQGVGQYF.

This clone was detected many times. As DNA, the CDR3 is TGTGCCAGCAGTTTATCGAGCCTAGCGGGAAGCACAGATACGCAGTATTTT. Its translation is CASSLSSLAGSTDTQYF. The V and J genes are TRBV27 and TRBJ2-3; 9 bases line up with TRBD2. This CDR3 has 17 residues. With 0 bases clipped from V and 0 bases from J, the junction kept 4 bases outside the gene matches. CDR1 is MNHEY, CDR2 SMNVEV, per germline (reference sequence).

The CDR3, as DNA: TGTGCCAGCAGCTTAGGAGGGCGGCGGGAGACCCAGTACTTC. As protein: CASSLGGRRETQYF. The V and J genes are TRBV7-7 and TRBJ2-5; D is possibly TRBD2 (5 bases). V was trimmed by 1 base and J by 5 bases, leaving 11 bases between them. This CDR3 spans 14 amino acids. Germline V lookup: CDR1 SSHAT, CDR2 FNYEAQ (reference sequence).

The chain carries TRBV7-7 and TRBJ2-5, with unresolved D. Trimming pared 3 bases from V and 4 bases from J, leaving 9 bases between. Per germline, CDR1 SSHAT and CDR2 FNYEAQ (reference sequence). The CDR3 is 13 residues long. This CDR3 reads CASSLQQRETQYF. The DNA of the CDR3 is TGTGCCAGCAGCTTGCAGCAGCGAGAGACCCAGTACTTC.

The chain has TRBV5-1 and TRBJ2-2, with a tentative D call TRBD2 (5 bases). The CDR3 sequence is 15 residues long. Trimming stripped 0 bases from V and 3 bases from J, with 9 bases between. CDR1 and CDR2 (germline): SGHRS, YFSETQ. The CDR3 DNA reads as TGCGCCAGCAGCTTGGTTAGCGCGGACACCGGGGAGCTGTTTTTT. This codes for CASSLVSADTGELFF.

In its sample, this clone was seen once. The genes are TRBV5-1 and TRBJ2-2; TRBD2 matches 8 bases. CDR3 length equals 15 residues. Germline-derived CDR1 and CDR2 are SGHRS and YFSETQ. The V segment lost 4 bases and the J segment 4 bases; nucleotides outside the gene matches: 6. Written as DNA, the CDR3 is TGCGCCAGCAGCGTGCGGGAGGCGATCACCGGGGAGCTGTTTTTT. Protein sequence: CASSVREAITGELFF.

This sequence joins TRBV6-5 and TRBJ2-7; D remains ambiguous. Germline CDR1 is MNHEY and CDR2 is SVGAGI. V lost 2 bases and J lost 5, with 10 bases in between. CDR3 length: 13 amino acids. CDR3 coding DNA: TGTGCCAGCAGTTACGGGGAAAGGAACGAGCAGTACTTC. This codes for CASSYGERNEQYF.

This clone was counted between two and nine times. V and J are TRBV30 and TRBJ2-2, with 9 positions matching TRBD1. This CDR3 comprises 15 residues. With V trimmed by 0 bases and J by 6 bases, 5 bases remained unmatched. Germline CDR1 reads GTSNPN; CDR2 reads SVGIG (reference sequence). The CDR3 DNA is TGTGCCTGGAGTGTACGTGACAGGGGGTCCGGGGAGCTGTTTTTT. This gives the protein CAWSVRDRGSGELFF.

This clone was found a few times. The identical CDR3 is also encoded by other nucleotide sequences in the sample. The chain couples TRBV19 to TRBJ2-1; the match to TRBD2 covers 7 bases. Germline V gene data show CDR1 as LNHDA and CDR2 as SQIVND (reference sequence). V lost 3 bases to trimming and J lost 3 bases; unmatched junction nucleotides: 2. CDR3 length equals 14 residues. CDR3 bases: TGTGCCAGTAGTATCGGCGGGAGCTACAATGAGCAGTTCTTC. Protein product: CASSIGGSYNEQFF.

CDR3 in DNA: TGTGCCAGCATTGACCGGGACAGGGGAAACACCATATATTTT. Translation: CASIDRDRGNTIYF. This rearrangement joins TRBV6-6 to TRBJ1-3, with 8 positions matching TRBD1. V shed 7 bases and J 4 bases; nucleotides not matched to a gene: 6. CDR1 and CDR2 (germline): MNHNY, SVGAGI (reference sequence). There are 14 residues in the CDR3.

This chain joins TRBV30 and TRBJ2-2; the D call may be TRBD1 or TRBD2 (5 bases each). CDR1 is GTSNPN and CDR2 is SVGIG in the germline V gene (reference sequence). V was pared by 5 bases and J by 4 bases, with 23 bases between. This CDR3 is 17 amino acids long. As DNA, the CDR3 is TGTGCCTGGGGGCCCCTGGGGACCCTCCTGAGCACCGGGGAGCTGTTTTTT. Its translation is CAWGPLGTLLSTGELFF.

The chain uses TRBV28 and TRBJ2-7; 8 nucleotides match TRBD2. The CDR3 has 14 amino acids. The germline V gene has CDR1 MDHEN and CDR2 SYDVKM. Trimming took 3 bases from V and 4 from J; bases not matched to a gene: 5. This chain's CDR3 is CASSFWREAYEQYF. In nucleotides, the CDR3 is TGTGCCAGCAGTTTCTGGCGGGAGGCGTACGAGCAGTACTTC.